This T cell receptor (beta chain) was obtained from a study of spatial heterogeneity in lung cancer. Study-level information: When follow-up PBMC samples existed, they were sequenced (at a median of about two years after resection).

Study-level points and caveats: At tumor resection, ubiquitous expanded TCRs were detected in blood more often than later.

Time point defined: blood at routine non-recurrence follow-up after resection. Tumor, nontumor lung or frozen PBMC supplied whole RNA that was sequenced unsorted. All TCR cDNA molecules were individually tagged with a unique molecular identifier. In TCRdb, the 5' RACE reads were re-called with MiXCR into one record per CDR3 protein. This sample has roughly 14,000 distinct CDR3 sequences, with 6.3% found just once. The germline V gene encodes CDR1 SGHTA and CDR2 FQGNSA. V was trimmed by 5 bases and J by 5 bases, leaving 18 bases between them. This CDR3 region has 15 residues. This clonotype was counted at least ten times. Its antigen is undetermined.

This receptor was taken from a male donor with early-stage non-small cell lung cancer. The chain combines TRBV7-2 with TRBJ2-5, with D possibly matching TRBD1 (5 bases). Sequencing used PBMCs, obtained at follow-up. The CDR3 nucleotides are TGTGCCAGCAGCCAACAAACTGGCAGGGCGGAGACCCAGTACTTC. This sequence encodes CASSQQTGRAETQYF.